This T cell receptor (beta chain) was profiled in a study of T cells in Graves' hyperthyroidism and ophthalmopathy. The CDR3 spans 17 residues. Germline V CDR1 and CDR2: MNHNS, SASEGT. V lost 6 bases to trimming and J lost 0 bases; unmatched junction nucleotides: 10. RNA transcripts provided the source from which TCR beta CDR3 regions were amplified. RT-PCR in the first round (using the HTBI primer set) targeted the TCR CDR3. TCRdb reprocessed the multiplex PCR reads via MiXCR and lists one record per CDR3 protein. The profile shows approximately 590,000 distinct CDR3 sequences, 15% to 17% of them singletons. This clonotype was seen ten or more times.

The chain has TRBV6-1 and TRBJ1-1, with 10 bases identical to TRBD1. Sequenced input: blood. The sequence came from a woman aged 25 to 39 with Graves' hyperthyroidism. DNA for the CDR3: TGTGCCAGCAGAGGGCCTGGGACAGGGGATTTGAACACTGAAGCTTTCTTT. Translating it yields CASRGPGTGDLNTEAFF.